This T cell receptor beta chain was retrieved from a study of beta chain features in type 1 diabetes. General observations from the study: More deletions and fewer insertions at VDJ junctions were seen in type 1 diabetes patients.

Reverse transcribing all isolated RNA meant expressed TCRB transcripts were sequenced. Clones were read by immunoSEQ multiplex PCR, and TCRdb kept only the in-frame ones, dropping some. This sample has approximately 120,000 clones, with 30% to 50% found just once. The CDR3 sequence is 14 residues long. Trimming cost V 6 bases and J 5 bases; bases outside gene matches: 8. Germline loops: CDR1 SNHLY, CDR2 FYNNEI. Purity exceeded 95% in all sorted populations. A remark on this clone: The antigen remains unidentified.

The sequence came from a woman younger than 30 in good health. The sample consisted of stem cell memory CD4+ T cells from blood. The gene calls are TRBV2 and TRBJ1-1, with 8 nucleotides matching TRBD1. The CDR3 sequence is CASRSGGTGTEAFF. The CDR3 bases are TGTGCCAGCAGGTCAGGGGGCACGGGAACTGAAGCTTTCTTT.